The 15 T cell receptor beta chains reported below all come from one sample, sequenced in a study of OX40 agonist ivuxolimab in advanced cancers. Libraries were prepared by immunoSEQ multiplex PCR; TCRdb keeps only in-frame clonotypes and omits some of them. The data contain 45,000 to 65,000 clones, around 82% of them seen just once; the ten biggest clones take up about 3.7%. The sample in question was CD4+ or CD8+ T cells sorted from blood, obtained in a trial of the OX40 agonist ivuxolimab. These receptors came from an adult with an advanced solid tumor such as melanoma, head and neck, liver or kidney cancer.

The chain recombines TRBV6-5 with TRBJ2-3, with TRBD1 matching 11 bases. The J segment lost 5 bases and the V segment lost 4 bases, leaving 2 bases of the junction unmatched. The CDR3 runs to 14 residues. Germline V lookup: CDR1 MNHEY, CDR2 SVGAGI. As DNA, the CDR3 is TGTGCCAGCAGTTGGACAGGGGGCCAAGATACGCAGTATTTT. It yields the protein CASSWTGGQDTQYF.

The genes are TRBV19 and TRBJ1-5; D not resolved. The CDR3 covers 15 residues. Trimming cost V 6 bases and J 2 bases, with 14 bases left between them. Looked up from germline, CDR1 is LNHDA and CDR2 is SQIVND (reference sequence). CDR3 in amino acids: CASRTGSGGNQPQHF. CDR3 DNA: TGTGCCAGTAGGACCGGGAGTGGAGGCAATCAGCCCCAGCATTTT.

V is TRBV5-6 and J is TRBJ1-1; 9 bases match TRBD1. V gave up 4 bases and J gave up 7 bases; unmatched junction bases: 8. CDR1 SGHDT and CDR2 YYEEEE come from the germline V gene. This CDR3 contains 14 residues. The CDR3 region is CASSQPGTGREAFF. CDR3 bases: TGTGCCAGCAGCCAACCCGGGACAGGGCGTGAAGCTTTCTTT.

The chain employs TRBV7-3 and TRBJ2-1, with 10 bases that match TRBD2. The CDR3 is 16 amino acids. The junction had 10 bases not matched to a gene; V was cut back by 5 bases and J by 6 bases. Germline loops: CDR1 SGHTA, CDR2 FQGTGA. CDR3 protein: CASSPLAGVLGNEQFF. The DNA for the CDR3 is TGTGCCAGCAGCCCGCTAGCGGGAGTCTTGGGCAATGAGCAGTTCTTC.

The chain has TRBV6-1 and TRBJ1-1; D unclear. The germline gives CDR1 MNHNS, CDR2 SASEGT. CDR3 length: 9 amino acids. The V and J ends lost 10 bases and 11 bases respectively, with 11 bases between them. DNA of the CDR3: TGTGCCAATTGGGGTCAGGCTTTCTTT. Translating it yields CANWGQAFF.

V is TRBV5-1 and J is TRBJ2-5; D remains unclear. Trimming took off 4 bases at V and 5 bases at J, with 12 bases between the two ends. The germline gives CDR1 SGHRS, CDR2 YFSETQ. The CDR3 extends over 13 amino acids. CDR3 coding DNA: TGCGCCAGCAGCCCCGGTCCTCGGGAGACCCAGTACTTC. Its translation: CASSPGPRETQYF.

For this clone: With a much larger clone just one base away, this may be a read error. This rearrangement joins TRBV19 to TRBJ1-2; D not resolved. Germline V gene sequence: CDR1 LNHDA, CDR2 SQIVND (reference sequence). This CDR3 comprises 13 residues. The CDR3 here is CASGIGVNYGYTF. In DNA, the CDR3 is TGTGCCAGTGGTATTGGCGTAAACTATGGCTACACCTTC.

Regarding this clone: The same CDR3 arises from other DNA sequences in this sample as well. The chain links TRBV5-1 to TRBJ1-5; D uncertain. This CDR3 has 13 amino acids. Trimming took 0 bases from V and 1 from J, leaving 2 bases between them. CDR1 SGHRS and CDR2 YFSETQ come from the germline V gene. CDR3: CASSLDSNQPQHF. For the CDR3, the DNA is TGCGCCAGCAGCTTGGACAGCAATCAGCCCCAGCATTTT.

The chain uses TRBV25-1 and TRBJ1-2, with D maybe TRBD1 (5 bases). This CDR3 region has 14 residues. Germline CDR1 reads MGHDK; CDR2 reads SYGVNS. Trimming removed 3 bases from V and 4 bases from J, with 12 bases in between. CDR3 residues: CASSDRVTGYGYTF. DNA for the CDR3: TGTGCCAGCAGTGACAGGGTTACCGGCTATGGCTACACCTTC.

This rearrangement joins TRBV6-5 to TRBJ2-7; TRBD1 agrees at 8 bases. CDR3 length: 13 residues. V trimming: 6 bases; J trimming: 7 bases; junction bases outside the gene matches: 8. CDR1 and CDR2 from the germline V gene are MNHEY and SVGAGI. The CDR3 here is CASRSGQVREQYF. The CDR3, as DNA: TGTGCCAGCAGATCGGGACAGGTTCGGGAGCAGTACTTC.

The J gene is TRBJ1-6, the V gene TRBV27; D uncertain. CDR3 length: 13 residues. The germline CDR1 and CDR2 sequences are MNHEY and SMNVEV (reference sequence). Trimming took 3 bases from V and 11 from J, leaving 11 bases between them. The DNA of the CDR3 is TGTGCCAGCAGTTTTGGCGGGAGAACACCCCTCCACTTT. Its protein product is CASSFGGRTPLHF.

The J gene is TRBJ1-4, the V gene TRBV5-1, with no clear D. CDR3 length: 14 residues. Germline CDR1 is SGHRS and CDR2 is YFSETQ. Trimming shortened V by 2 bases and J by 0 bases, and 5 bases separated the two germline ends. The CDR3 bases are TGCGCCAGCAGCTTCTCGACAACTAATGAAAAACTGTTTTTT. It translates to CASSFSTTNEKLFF.

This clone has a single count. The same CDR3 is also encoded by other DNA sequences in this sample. The CDR3 nucleotides are TGTGCCAGCAGCTTGGGATCGAGCTACGAGCAGTACTTC. It yields the protein CASSLGSSYEQYF. This chain links TRBV5-4 with TRBJ2-7; D ambiguous. CDR1 and CDR2 (germline): SGHNT, YYREEE (reference sequence). Trimming left V 0 bases short and J 3 bases short, with 7 bases between. This CDR3 has 13 residues.

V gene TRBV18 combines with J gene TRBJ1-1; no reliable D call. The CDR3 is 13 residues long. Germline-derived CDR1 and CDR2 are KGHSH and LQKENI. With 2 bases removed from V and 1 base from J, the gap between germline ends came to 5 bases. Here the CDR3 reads CASSPSGNTEAFF. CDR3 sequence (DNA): TGTGCCAGCTCACCATCGGGGAACACTGAAGCTTTCTTT.

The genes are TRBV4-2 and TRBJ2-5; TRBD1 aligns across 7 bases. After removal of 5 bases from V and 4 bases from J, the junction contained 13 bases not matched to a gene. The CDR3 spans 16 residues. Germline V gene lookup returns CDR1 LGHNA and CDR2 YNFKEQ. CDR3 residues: CASSLVGRGFTETQYF. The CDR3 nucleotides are TGTGCCAGCAGCTTGGTGGGCAGGGGGTTCACAGAGACCCAGTACTTC.